These 24 T cell receptor beta chains share one sample of origin, sequenced in a study of blood T cell repertoires in COVID-19. This table comes from immunoSEQ multiplex PCR, and its TCRdb copy is limited to in-frame clones, with some not included. Of some 100,000 clones detected, roughly 87% appear once; the ten largest clones hold roughly 6.5%. The sequenced sample consisted of peripheral blood. These receptor sequences come from a woman in her sixties with acute or convalescent COVID-19.

The gene calls are TRBV12-2 and TRBJ2-3; the listed D gene, TRBD2, was not tested against the DNA. TRBV12-2 is recorded as a pseudogene. CDR3 length equals 16 residues. The CDR3 sequence is CASRFHGGRGTDTQYF. The CDR3 bases are TGTGCAAGTCGCTTCCACGGGGGAAGGGGCACAGATACGCAGTATTTT.

This chain uses TRBV18 with TRBJ2-3; TRBD2 matches 9 bases. This CDR3 region has 14 residues. Germline V CDR1 and CDR2: KGHSH, LQKENI. The V segment lost 4 bases and the J segment 6 bases; nucleotides outside the gene matches: 5. Here the CDR3 reads CASSQGLAADTQYF. The CDR3 DNA sequence: TGTGCCAGCTCACAGGGACTAGCCGCCGATACGCAGTATTTT. The complete variable domain, with remaining parts taken from reference TRBV18 and TRBJ2-3, reads NAGVMQNPRHLVRRRGQEARLRCSPMKGHSHVYWYRQLPEEGLKFMVYLQKENIIDESGMPKERFSAEFPKEGPSILRIQQVVRGDSAAYFCASSQGLAADTQYFGPGTRLTVL.

The chain is built from TRBV28 and TRBJ1-2; 9 positions agree with TRBD1. The length of the CDR3 is 16 residues. Germline-derived CDR1 and CDR2 are MDHEN and SYDVKM. J lost 8 bases, V lost 5 bases, and 15 bases had no gene match. CDR3 residues: CASSQGGQGQASGYTF. The CDR3 DNA is TGTGCCAGCAGTCAGGGGGGACAGGGCCAAGCGAGCGGCTACACCTTC.

The rearrangement links TRBV5-1 to TRBJ2-1; 12 bases are shared with TRBD2. Losses at the gene ends were 2 bases for V and 8 bases for J; bases not matched to a gene: 5. Germline V lookup: CDR1 SGHRS, CDR2 YFSETQ. The CDR3 loop spans 15 amino acids. The CDR3 here is CASSLSSGRADEQFF. The CDR3 DNA follows: TGCGCCAGCAGCTTATCTAGCGGGAGGGCCGATGAGCAGTTCTTC.

This clone came up a few times. The V call is TRBV30, the J call TRBJ1-5; TRBD1 agrees at 9 bases. CDR1 GTSNPN and CDR2 SVGIG come from the germline V gene (reference sequence). V was pared by 8 bases and J by 9 bases, with 14 bases of the junction left unmatched. This CDR3 has 14 amino acids. The CDR3 loop reads CAPFGTGGSLPQHF. CDR3 in DNA: TGTGCCCCATTTGGAACAGGGGGCTCTCTGCCCCAGCATTTT.

The gene calls are TRBV7-9 and TRBJ1-1; D perhaps matches TRBD1 (6 bases). Germline V gene sequence: CDR1 SEHNR, CDR2 FQNEAQ (reference sequence). V dropped 2 bases and J dropped 6 bases, with 7 bases sitting between them. This CDR3 is 12 amino acids long. The CDR3 sequence is CASSLRTAEAFF. The CDR3 DNA reads as TGTGCCAGCAGCTTACGGACAGCTGAAGCTTTCTTT.

The chain employs TRBV24-1 and TRBJ1-2; D remains ambiguous. V lost 4 bases, J lost 5 bases, and 13 bases lay in between. CDR1 and CDR2 from the germline V gene are KGHDR and SFDVKD. The CDR3 spans 14 residues. The CDR3 bases are TGTGCCACCAGTGACTCCGGTTTCGTTTATGGCTACACCTTC. This sequence encodes CATSDSGFVYGYTF.

CDR3 nucleotide sequence: TGTGCCAGCAGTTACTCGGGACTCCTCTACGAGCAGTACTTC. Its translation is CASSYSGLLYEQYF. The V gene is TRBV6-5, the J gene TRBJ2-7, with D possibly TRBD2 on 6 matching bases. In germline, CDR1 is MNHEY, CDR2 SVGAGI. The CDR3 has 14 amino acids. The V end lost 0 bases, the J end lost 3 bases, and 9 bases lay between the germline ends.

In this sample, this clone turned up once. V gene TRBV25-1 combines with J gene TRBJ1-6, with 8 bases matching TRBD1. Germline CDR1 is MGHDK and CDR2 is SYGVNS. This CDR3 is built from 14 residues. The trim removed 5 bases at V and 7 bases at J, leaving 4 bases unmatched. The CDR3 DNA reads TGTGCCAGCAGTATGACAGGGGCAAATTCACCCCTCCACTTT. Translating gives CASSMTGANSPLHF.

The V gene is TRBV18, the J gene TRBJ2-2; 8 bases line up with TRBD1. J gave up 5 bases and V 5 bases, and 7 bases lay outside the gene matches. The germline V gene encodes CDR1 KGHSH and CDR2 LQKENI. There are 15 residues in the CDR3. CDR3 in DNA: TGTGCCAGCTCAATGCAGGGGGCTCTGACCGGGGAGCTGTTTTTT. Amino acids: CASSMQGALTGELFF.

This sequence joins TRBV10-3 and TRBJ1-2, with no clear D. The CDR3 sequence is 14 residues long. The germline CDR1 and CDR2 sequences are ENHRY and SYGVKD. The V end lost 0 bases, the J end lost 5 bases, and 10 bases lay between the germline ends. The CDR3 sequence is CAISESRAPYGYTF. CDR3 in DNA: TGTGCCATCAGTGAGTCGCGTGCCCCTTATGGCTACACCTTC.

V usage is TRBV4-1 and J usage is TRBJ2-3; 7 nucleotides align to TRBD2. Germline CDR1 reads MGHRA; CDR2 reads YSYEKL. The CDR3 has 17 amino acids. Unmatched junction bases numbered 8, after V lost 0 bases and J lost 2 bases. This CDR3 reads CASSQDETGGYTDTQYF. The CDR3 coding sequence is TGCGCCAGCAGCCAAGATGAGACGGGGGGATACACAGATACGCAGTATTTT.

CDR3 amino acids: CASSWDREGDTQYF. The CDR3 DNA follows: TGTGCCAGCAGTTGGGACAGGGAAGGAGATACGCAGTATTTT. The gene calls are TRBV27 and TRBJ2-3; 9 bases align to TRBD1. This CDR3 spans 14 amino acids. Germline V lookup: CDR1 MNHEY, CDR2 SMNVEV (reference sequence). V lost 4 bases, J lost 5 bases, and 4 bases stayed unmatched.

The rearrangement links TRBV9 to TRBJ2-1; 9 bases map to TRBD2. Germline lookup yields CDR1 SGDLS and CDR2 YYNGEE. The CDR3 is 17 amino acids. Unmatched junction bases numbered 11, after V lost 3 bases and J lost 4 bases. The CDR3 bases are TGTGCCAGCAGCGGACGTAGCGGGAGCCGCGTTTACAATGAGCAGTTCTTC. Translated, it gives CASSGRSGSRVYNEQFF.

This clone was seen only once. The rearrangement uses TRBV19 and TRBJ2-1, with no clear D. CDR3 length: 14 amino acids. Between the trimmed V and J ends, which lost 4 bases and 5 bases, there was a span of 12 bases. The germline V gene has CDR1 LNHDA and CDR2 SQIVND (reference sequence). DNA for the CDR3: TGTGCCAGTAGTAGTATGCTAGGCGACAATGAGCAGTTCTTC. This translates into CASSSMLGDNEQFF.

V usage is TRBV30 and J usage is TRBJ1-5; D possibly corresponds to TRBD1 (5 bases). The germline gives CDR1 GTSNPN, CDR2 SVGIG (reference sequence). The CDR3 is made up of 13 amino acids. The V and J ends lost 2 bases and 6 bases respectively, with 11 bases between them. The chain's CDR3 is CAWSRGQGQPQHF. The CDR3 nucleotides read TGTGCCTGGAGTAGAGGTCAGGGTCAGCCCCAGCATTTT.

This clone was counted once. The V call is TRBV7-9, the J call TRBJ2-3; no definite D call. The germline V and J ends were trimmed by 1 base and 0 bases, with 5 bases remaining between them. Germline V CDR1 and CDR2: SEHNR, FQNEAQ (reference sequence). The CDR3 has 14 residues. The CDR3 sequence is CASSLEQSTDTQYF. Written as DNA, the CDR3 is TGTGCCAGCAGCTTAGAACAGAGCACAGATACGCAGTATTTT.

This chain joins TRBV21-1 and TRBJ2-7; TRBD1 is the table's D call and was not checked against the DNA. TRBV21-1 is a pseudogene segment. There are 15 residues in the CDR3. The CDR3: CASSNGTGSSHEQYF. The CDR3 DNA sequence: TGTGCCAGCAGCAACGGGACAGGGAGTTCCCACGAGCAGTACTTC.

The rearrangement links TRBV27 to TRBJ2-2; TRBD2 matches at 11 bases. CDR3 length equals 17 residues. V lost 5 bases, J lost 6 bases, and 11 bases stayed unmatched. Germline V gene data show CDR1 as MNHEY and CDR2 as SMNVEV (reference sequence). This chain's CDR3 is CASSPLAGGSNAGELFF. CDR3 DNA sequence: TGTGCCAGCAGTCCCCTAGCGGGAGGAAGTAACGCCGGGGAGCTGTTTTTT.

V usage is TRBV15 and J usage is TRBJ1-1; D unresolved. V lost 0 bases to trimming and J lost 0 bases, with 8 bases between them. CDR3 length: 15 residues. Germline V gene data show CDR1 as LNHNV and CDR2 as YYDKDF (reference sequence). In DNA, the CDR3 is TGTGCCACCAGCAGAGAAAGCACTTTGAACACTGAAGCTTTCTTT. Protein: CATSRESTLNTEAFF.

The chain joins TRBV12-3 or TRBV12-4 to TRBJ2-1; D uncertain. This CDR3 contains 12 residues. V was clipped by 7 bases and J by 5 bases, with 9 bases between them. The CDR3 spells CASMGLDNEQFF. For the CDR3, the DNA is TGTGCCAGCATGGGCCTTGACAATGAGCAGTTCTTC.

The genes are TRBV12-3 or TRBV12-4 and TRBJ1-4, with D uncertain. V was trimmed by 6 bases and J by 8 bases, leaving 13 bases between them. There are 13 residues in the CDR3. The CDR3 DNA is TGTGCCAGCAGGTCGGGTTATAAGGAAAAACTGTTTTTT. It is translated as CASRSGYKEKLFF.

The chain has TRBV6-5 and TRBJ1-3; unclear D gene. The CDR3 is 13 amino acids. V lost 7 bases to trimming and J lost 1 base, with 8 bases between them. The V gene's germline CDR1 is MNHEY and CDR2 SVGAGI. The CDR3 DNA sequence: TGTGCCAGCACGGGAGGGTCTGGAAACACCATATATTTT. Its translation: CASTGGSGNTIYF.

V usage is TRBV11-2 and J usage is TRBJ2-3, with 10 nucleotides matching TRBD2. Germline V gene data show CDR1 as SGHAT and CDR2 as FQNNGV. This CDR3 contains 16 residues. Trimming at V came to 5 bases and at J to 5 bases, leaving 10 bases not matched to a gene. The CDR3 region is CASSQNSGRSGDTQYF. In DNA, the CDR3 is TGTGCCAGCAGCCAAAATAGCGGGAGGTCAGGAGATACGCAGTATTTT. Looking up the rest from reference TRBV11-2 and TRBJ2-3 gives the full variable domain: EAGVAQSPRYKIIEKRQSVAFWCNPISGHATLYWYQQILGQGPKLLIQFQNNGVVDDSQLPKDRFSAERLKGVDSTLKIQPAKLEDSAVYLCASSQNSGRSGDTQYFGPGTRLTVL.